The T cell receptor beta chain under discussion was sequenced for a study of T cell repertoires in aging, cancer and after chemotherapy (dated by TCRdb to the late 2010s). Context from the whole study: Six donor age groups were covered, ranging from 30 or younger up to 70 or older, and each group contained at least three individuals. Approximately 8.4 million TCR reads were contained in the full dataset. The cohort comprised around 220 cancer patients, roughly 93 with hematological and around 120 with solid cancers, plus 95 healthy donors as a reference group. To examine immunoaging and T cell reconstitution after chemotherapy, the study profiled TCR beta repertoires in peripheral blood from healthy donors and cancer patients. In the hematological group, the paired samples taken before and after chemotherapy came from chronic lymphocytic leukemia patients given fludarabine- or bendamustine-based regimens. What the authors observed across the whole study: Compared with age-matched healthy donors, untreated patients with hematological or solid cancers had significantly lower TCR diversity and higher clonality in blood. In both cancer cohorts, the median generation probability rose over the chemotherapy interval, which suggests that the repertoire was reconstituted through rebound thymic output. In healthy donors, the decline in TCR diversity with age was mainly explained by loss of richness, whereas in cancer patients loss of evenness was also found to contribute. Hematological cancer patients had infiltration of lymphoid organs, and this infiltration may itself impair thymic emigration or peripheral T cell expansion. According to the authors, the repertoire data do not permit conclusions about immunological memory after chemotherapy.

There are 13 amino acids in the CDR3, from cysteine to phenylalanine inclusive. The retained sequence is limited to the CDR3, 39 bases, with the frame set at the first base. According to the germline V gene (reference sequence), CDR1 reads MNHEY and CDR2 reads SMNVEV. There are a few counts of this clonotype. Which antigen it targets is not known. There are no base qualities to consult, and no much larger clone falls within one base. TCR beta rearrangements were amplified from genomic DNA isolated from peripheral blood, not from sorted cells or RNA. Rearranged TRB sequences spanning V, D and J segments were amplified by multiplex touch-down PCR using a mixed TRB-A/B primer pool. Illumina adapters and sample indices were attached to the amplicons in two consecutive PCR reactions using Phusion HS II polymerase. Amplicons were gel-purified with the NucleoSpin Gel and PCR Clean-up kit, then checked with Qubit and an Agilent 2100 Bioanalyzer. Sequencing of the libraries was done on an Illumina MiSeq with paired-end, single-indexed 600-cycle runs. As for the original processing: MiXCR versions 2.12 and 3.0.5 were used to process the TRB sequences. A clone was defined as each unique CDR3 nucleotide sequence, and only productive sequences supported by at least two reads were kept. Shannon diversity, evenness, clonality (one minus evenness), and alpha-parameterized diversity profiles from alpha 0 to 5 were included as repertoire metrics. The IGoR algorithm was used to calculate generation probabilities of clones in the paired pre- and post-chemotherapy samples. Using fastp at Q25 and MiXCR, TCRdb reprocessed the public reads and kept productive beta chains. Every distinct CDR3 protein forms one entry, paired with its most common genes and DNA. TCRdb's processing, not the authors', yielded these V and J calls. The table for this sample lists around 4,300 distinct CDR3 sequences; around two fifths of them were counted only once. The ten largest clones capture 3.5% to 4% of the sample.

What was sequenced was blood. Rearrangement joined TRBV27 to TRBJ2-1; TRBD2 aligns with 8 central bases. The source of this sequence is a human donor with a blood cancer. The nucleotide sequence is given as TGTGCAAGCGGGAGTCCGACCTACAATGAGCAGTTCTTC. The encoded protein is CASGSPTYNEQFF.